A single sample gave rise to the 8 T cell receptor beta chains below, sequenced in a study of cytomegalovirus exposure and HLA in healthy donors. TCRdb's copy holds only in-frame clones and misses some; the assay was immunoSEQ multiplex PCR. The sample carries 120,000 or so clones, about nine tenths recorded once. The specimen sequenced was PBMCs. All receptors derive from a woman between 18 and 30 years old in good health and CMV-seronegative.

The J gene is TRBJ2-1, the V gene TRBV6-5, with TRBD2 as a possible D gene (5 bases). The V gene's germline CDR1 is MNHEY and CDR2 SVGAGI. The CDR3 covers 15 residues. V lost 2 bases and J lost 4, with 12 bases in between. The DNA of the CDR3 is TGTGCCAGCAGTTACGGCATCGGGGAGTACAATGAGCAGTTCTTC. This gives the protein CASSYGIGEYNEQFF.

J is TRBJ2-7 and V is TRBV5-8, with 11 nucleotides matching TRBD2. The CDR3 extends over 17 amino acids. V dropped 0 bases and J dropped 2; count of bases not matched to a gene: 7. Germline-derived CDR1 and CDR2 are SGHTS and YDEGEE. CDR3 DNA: TGTGCCAGCAGCTTGGACCCGGGACTAGCGGAAACCTACGAGCAGTACTTC. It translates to CASSLDPGLAETYEQYF.

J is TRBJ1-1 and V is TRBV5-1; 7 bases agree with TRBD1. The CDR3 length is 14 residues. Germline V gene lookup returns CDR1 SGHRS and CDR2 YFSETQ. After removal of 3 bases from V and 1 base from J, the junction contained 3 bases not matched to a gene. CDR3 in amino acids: CASSSGQQNTEAFF. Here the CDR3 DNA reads TGCGCCAGCAGCTCGGGACAGCAGAACACTGAAGCTTTCTTT.

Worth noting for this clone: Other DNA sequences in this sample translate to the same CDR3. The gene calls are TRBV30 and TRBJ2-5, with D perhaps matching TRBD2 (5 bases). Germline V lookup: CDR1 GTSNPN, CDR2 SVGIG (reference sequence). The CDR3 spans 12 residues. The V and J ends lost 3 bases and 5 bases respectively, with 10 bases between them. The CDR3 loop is CAWSVGGETQYF. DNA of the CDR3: TGTGCCTGGAGCGTCGGCGGGGAGACCCAGTACTTC.

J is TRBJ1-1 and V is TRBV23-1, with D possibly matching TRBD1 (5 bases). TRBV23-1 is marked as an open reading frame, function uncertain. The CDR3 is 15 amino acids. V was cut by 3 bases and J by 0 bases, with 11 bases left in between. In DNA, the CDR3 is TGCGCCAGCAGTCATAACAGGCTTATGAACACTGAAGCTTTCTTT. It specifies CASSHNRLMNTEAFF.

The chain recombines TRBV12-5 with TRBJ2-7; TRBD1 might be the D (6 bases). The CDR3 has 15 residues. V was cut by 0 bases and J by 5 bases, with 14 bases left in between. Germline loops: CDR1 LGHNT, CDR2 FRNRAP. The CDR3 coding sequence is TGTGCTAGTGGTTTGGTACGAACAGGGAGCAACGAGCAGTACTTC. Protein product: CASGLVRTGSNEQYF.

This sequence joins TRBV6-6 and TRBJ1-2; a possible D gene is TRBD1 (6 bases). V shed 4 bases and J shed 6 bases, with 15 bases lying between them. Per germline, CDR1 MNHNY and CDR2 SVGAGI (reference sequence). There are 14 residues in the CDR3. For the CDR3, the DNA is TGTGCCAGCAGTTGGAGTAGGGGGATGGATGGCTACACCTTC. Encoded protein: CASSWSRGMDGYTF.

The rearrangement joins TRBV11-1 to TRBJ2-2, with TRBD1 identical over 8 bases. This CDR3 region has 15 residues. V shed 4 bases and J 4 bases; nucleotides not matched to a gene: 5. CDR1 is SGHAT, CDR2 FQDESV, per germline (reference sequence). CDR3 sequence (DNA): TGTGCCAGCAGCTCAGGGGGCGACGGCACCGGGGAGCTGTTTTTT. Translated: CASSSGGDGTGELFF.